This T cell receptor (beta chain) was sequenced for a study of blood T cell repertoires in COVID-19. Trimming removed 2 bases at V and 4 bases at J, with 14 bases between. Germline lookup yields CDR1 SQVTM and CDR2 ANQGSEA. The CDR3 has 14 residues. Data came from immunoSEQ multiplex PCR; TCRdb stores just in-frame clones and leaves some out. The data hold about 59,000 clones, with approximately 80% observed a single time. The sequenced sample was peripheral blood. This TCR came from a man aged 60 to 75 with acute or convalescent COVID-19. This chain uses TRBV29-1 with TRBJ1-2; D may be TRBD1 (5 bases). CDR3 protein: CSVEWSRTPYGYTF. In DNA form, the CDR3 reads TGCAGCGTTGAATGGTCACGGACACCCTATGGCTACACCTTC.